This T cell receptor (beta chain) derives from a study of cytomegalovirus exposure and HLA in healthy donors (TCRdb year 2017). Study-level background: According to an earlier analysis of 587 of the donors, roughly 180 million T cells yielded 117 million unique TCR beta sequences and about 300 Gb of sequence data. Approximately 330 gigabases of sequencing data and 70 million to 95 million unique TCR sequences made up an early release that covered several hundred HLA-typed donors. The genetic ancestry cluster associated with self-reported Caucasian donors included 81% of the approximately 410 genotyped donors. The study aimed to test whether signatures of past pathogen exposure could be identified by cataloging public T cell receptors. The study profiled the T cell repertoires of 500 to 800 subjects by immunosequencing and related them to cytomegalovirus serostatus. In addition to the first cohort of several hundred subjects, a separate validation cohort of approximately 110 different subjects was used. To predict cytomegalovirus infection status, the study combined high-throughput TCR immunosequencing, statistical association of individual TCRs with disease status, and machine learning. A later analysis re-analyzed previously published TCR beta repertoires from approximately 700 donors and added high-resolution HLA genotyping to study TCR occurrence patterns. In the later analysis, no new phenotypic data were used to find candidate immune exposures; instead, reliance was placed on TCR beta sequences and their occurrence across donors. To decide whether each TCR beta V gene segment behaved as functional or pseudogenic, an earlier analysis of fewer than 750 of the donors relied on high-throughput TCR beta sequencing. Donor age, sex, ethnicity and CMV serostatus were compiled together with the repertoire data. A later genetic analysis used genome-wide SNP genotypes for about 60% of the 666 donors, treating that subset as a discovery cohort. Every repertoire in the discovery cohort had been generated on one and the same sequencing platform. Both class I and class II loci were covered by HLA typing, at four-digit resolution. Typing coverage varied by locus: roughly 629-630 donors for A, B, C, DRB1 and DQB1; 522 for DQA1; about 590 for DPA1; around 490 for DPB1. Because of strong linkage in the cohort, roughly five DR-DQ haplotypes were treated as single units for association and clustering. Among some 410 genotyped donors of the cohort, an average of approximately 240,000 unique TCR beta nucleotide sequences were sequenced per donor, roughly 20% of them non-productive.

Germline trimming: 5 bases from V, 7 bases from J; junction bases outside gene matches: 19. CDR1 and CDR2 are read off the germline V gene (reference sequence) as MNHEY and SMNVEV. Counted from cysteine to phenylalanine, this CDR3 has 17 amino acids. CDR3 DNA is the only sequence kept; it has 51 bases, read in frame from the first base. Note on this clone: The antigen it binds to is not known. Nothing much larger sits one base from this clone, and base qualities are not available.

In total, approximately 700 healthy bone marrow donors made up the cohort. At the time of sampling, every cohort member was nominally healthy, though immune exposures that went unrecorded were likely present. The donor was CMV seronegative and belonged to the group of 350 to 400 seronegative cohort members. Every donor gave a peripheral blood sample, and the peripheral blood mononuclear cells from that sample were used for TCR beta sequencing. Genomic DNA extraction from the blood cell samples was performed with the Qiagen DNeasy Blood Extraction Kit. Receptor amplification or capture employed the immunoSEQ multiplex PCR assay. For the multiplex PCR, a mixture combining 60 forward primers for TCR Vbeta segments and 13 reverse primers for TCR Jbeta segments was used. The CDR3 region of rearranged TCR beta genes was amplified from genomic DNA by a multiplex PCR assay. On the Illumina HiSeq System, the amplified TCR beta libraries were sequenced as 87-base-pair reads. The paper's processing steps were these. Across the roughly 600 repertoires, a later analysis counted roughly 84 million unique TCR beta chains, roughly 11 million of which were shared by at least two donors. To remove PCR and sequencing errors, raw reads were error-corrected and collapsed into unique sequences using a nearest-neighbor algorithm that merged closely related sequences. Alignment of CDR3 sequences to IMGT reference sequences was used to assign V, D and J gene segments. Each retained sequence needed at least a six-nucleotide match to both a V gene segment and a J gene segment. Rearrangements were called productive when the CDR3 lacked stop codons and stayed in frame with V and J; all others were non-productive. Following IMGT convention, CDR3 was defined as the stretch from the second conserved V-encoded cysteine to the conserved J-encoded phenylalanine. The earlier analysis of about 610 of the donors excluded any sequence lacking an unambiguous match to a single V gene segment. In an earlier analysis of roughly 600 of the donors, a V segment was called functional when productive rearrangements were above 56.7%, and segregating when the standard deviation between donors exceeded 5%. To diagnose cytomegalovirus status from the catalog of TCR beta chain sequences, a statistical classification framework was built. In a later analysis, V and J genes were assigned by comparing TCR nucleotide sequences against IMGT/GENE-DB human TR gene sequences. In a later analysis, CDR3 sequences and most-parsimonious VDJ recombination scenarios were assigned using the TCRdist pipeline. In a later analysis, every TCR beta chain was defined by the combination of its CDR3 amino acid sequence and its V-gene family, and reads without a unique V-gene family were dropped. A later analysis removed roughly 590 highly shared, low-generation-probability nucleotide sequences to deal with suspected cross-contamination and a sequencing artifact. For each public chain, a later analysis derived a clonal expansion index from normalized ranks of inferred template counts within each repertoire. In a later analysis, generation probabilities were computed using a VDJ recombination model fitted to out-of-frame rearrangements, and the results were checked against IGoR. A later analysis scored TCR-TCR, TCR-HLA and TCR-CMV co-occurrence with hypergeometric tests, applying a repertoire-size bias correction to TCR pairs. A later analysis estimated false discovery rates by permuting HLA or CMV assignments 20 times. In a later analysis, co-occurring TCRs were grouped with DBSCAN, and TCRdist sequence similarity was added when clustering was performed within HLA-allele-positive subsets. Repertoires with fewer than 30,000 or more than 120,000 public chains were left out of co-occurrence clustering, as were five repertoires with anomalous nucleotide sharing. The source is immuneACCESS, and TCRdb retained only in-frame sequences with V and J called. Part of the clones is not carried over; for the studies checked, unresolved V genes explain less than half of this, and the remainder is unexplained. Clonal size and the V and J genes are those of that table, whereas D and trimming came from the DNA. The sample table holds under 150,000 clones, of which over 75% were seen once. The ten top clones hold roughly 2.6% of the sample.

The investigation overall reported the following: According to a later analysis, parvovirus B19, influenza, CMV and Epstein-Barr virus appeared linked to several top co-occurrence clusters. In a later analysis, 16,951 TCR beta sequences were associated with specific HLA alleles at a false discovery rate of 0.05. In a later analysis, most CMV-associated TCR beta chains were found to appear HLA-restricted, with HLA associations seemingly driven largely by CMV exposure. It was suggested by the authors that the approach could potentially be generalized to other disease states and immunological phenotypes. Strong co-occurrence of HLA alleles, especially DR and DQ, made assigning TCR associations to individual alleles difficult. The only immune exposure information available for the cohort was CMV serostatus. A later analysis found that HLA-associated TCR beta chains were more clonally expanded and had lower generation probabilities than equally common non-associated chains. Because HLA typing was unavailable for some donors at each locus, only the typed subset was used in association tests. Cytomegalovirus status was reported to be diagnosed by the classifier with high specificity and sensitivity in both the original and validation cohorts. A few of the identified cytomegalovirus-associated TCR beta chains were confirmed in vitro to be specific for cytomegalovirus antigens. Most TCR sequences were observed very rarely across donors, whereas some public TCRs were present in many individuals. Linkage disequilibrium might explain the correlated functional status among segregating V segments, but an unknown experimental factor could not be ruled out. The cohort was sequenced for TCR beta chains only, and without alpha or paired-chain data the features that could be detected were limited. The earlier analysis of 587 of the donors excluded 15 to 20 rarely observed V segments, including chromosome 9 orphons, because counts were too low. A later analysis found that TCR association rates varied across HLA loci, with DRB1 alleles showing the most associated TCRs and HLA-C alleles the fewest. A later genetic analysis associated a missense DCLRE1C variant with V-gene and J-gene trimming of TCR beta chains, and an independent cohort replicated the association. A further reported finding was that TCR beta sequences accurately predicted the HLA-A and HLA-B alleles for most subjects in the first cohort. A cluster of highly shared sequence variants was judged likely to be a technical artifact of the sequencing pipeline. The 87-base-pair reads could not distinguish some IMGT-functional V segments, including TRBV6-2 and TRBV6-3, so those segments were excluded. The study listed 164 TCR beta chains as associated with cytomegalovirus. Presence/absence analyses assumed roughly uniform sequencing depth across donors, an assumption that may not hold. In an earlier analysis of several hundred of the donors, most TCR beta V segments were observed in productive rearrangements about 87% or about 30% of the time, broadly matching IMGT annotations. A later genetic analysis reported fewer N-insertions in productive TCRs among donors in an Asian-associated ancestry cluster than the roughly 620-donor mean.

The clonotype originates from a woman aged 18-30 years in good health and CMV-seronegative. This chain joins TRBV27 to TRBJ2-7; 8 central bases correspond to TRBD2. The sequencing input was PBMCs. In nucleotide form, the sequence is TGTGCCAGCAGTCTCTCGGGCGGGAGGCCCTCAGTTTGGGAGCAGTACTTC. This gives the protein CASSLSGGRPSVWEQYF.